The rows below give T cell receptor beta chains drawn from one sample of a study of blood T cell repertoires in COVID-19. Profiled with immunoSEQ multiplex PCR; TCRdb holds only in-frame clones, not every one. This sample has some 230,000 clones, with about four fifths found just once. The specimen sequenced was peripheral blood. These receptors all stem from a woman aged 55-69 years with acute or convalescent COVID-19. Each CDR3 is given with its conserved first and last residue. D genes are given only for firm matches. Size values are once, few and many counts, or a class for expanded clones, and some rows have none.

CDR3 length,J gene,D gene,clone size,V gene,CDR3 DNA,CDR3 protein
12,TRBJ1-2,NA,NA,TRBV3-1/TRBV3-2,TGTGCCAGCAGCCAAAGGGGGTATGGCTACACCTTC,CASSQRGYGYTF
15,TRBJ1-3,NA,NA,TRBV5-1,TGCGCCAGCAGCTTGGGTGTCAGCTCTGGAAACACCATATATTTT,CASSLGVSSGNTIYF
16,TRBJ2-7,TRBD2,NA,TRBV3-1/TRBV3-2,TGTGCCAGCAGCCCAATACTAGCGGGGGGGGTCTACGAGCAGTACTTC,CASSPILAGGVYEQYF
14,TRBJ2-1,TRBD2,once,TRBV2,TGTGCCAGCAGAGGGACTAGCGGGGCAAATGAGCAGTTCTTC,CASRGTSGANEQFF
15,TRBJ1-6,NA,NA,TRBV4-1,TGCGCCAGCAGCCAAGAATTACTTGAGAATTCACCCCTCCACTTT,CASSQELLENSPLHF
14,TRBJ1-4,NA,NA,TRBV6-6,TGTGCCAGCAGGGAGGACAGCCCTACCGAAAAACTGTTTTTT,CASREDSPTEKLFF
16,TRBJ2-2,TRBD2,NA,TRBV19,TGTGCCAGTAGGACTAGCGGGGGGGCCGGTACCGGGGAGCTGTTTTTT,CASRTSGGAGTGELFF
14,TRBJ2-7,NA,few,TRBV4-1,TGCGCCAGCAGCCAAGGTCTAATATCCTACGAGCAGTACTTC,CASSQGLISYEQYF
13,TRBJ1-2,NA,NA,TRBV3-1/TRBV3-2,TGTGCCAGCTCGGGGGGAGTCGGCTATGGCTACACCTTC,CASSGGVGYGYTF
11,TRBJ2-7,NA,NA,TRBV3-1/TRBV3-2,TGTGCCAGCAGGGACTATGTCGAGCAGTACTTC,CASRDYVEQYF
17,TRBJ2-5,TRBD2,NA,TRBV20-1,TGCAGTGCTAGTCCTATGAGACTAGCGGGGGCCCAAGAGACCCAGTACTTC,CSASPMRLAGAQETQYF
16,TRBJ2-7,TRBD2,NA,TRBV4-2,TGTGCCAGCAGCCAAGATCTAGCGGGGGGAACCTACGAGCAGTACTTC,CASSQDLAGGTYEQYF
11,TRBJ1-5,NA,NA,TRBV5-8,TGTGCCAGCAGCTCAAATCAGCCCCAGCATTTT,CASSSNQPQHF
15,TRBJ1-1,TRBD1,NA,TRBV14,TGTGCCAGCAGCCCCGGGGACAGGGGGCACGGTGAAGCTTTCTTT,CASSPGDRGHGEAFF
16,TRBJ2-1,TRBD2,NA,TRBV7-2,TGTGCCAGCAGCTTAGCTAGCGGGTATACCTACAATGAGCAGTTCTTC,CASSLASGYTYNEQFF
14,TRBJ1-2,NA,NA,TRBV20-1,TGCAGTGCTAGTGAAGGCTCCCGGGACTATGGCTACACCTTC,CSASEGSRDYGYTF
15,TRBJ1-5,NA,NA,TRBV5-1,TGCGCCAGCAGCCCGACCCCGGATGCAGGTCAGCCCCAGCATTTT,CASSPTPDAGQPQHF
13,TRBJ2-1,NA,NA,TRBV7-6,TGTGCCAGCAGCCTAGAGTTGACTAGTGAGCAGTTCTTC,CASSLELTSEQFF
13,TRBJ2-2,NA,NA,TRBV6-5,TGTGCCAGCAGTTACGGGACTACCGGGGAGCTGTTTTTT,CASSYGTTGELFF
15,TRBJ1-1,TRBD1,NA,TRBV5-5,TGTGCCAGCAGCTTGGTAAGGACAGGGACCACTGAAGCTTTCTTT,CASSLVRTGTTEAFF
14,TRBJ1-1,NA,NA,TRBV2,TGTGCCAGCAAAGTGGACACCTTGAACACTGAAGCTTTCTTT,CASKVDTLNTEAFF
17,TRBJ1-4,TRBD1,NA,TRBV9,TGTGCCAGCAGCGTAGCAGGTACAGGGGTAGCTAATGAAAAACTGTTTTTT,CASSVAGTGVANEKLFF
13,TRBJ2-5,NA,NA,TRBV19,TGTGCCAGTAGTATAGTAGGGACGGGGGCCCAGTACTTC,CASSIVGTGAQYF
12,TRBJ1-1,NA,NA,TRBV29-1,TGCAGCGTTCTCAGGGAGGACACTGAAGCTTTCTTT,CSVLREDTEAFF
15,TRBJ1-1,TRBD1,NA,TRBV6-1,TGTGCCAGCAGTGACAGGGACAGTCTGAACACTGAAGCTTTCTTT,CASSDRDSLNTEAFF
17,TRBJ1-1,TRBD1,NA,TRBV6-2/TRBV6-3,TGTGCCAGCAGTTACTCGATGACAGGGGTATCCGACACTGAAGCTTTCTTT,CASSYSMTGVSDTEAFF
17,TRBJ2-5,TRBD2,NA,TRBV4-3,TGCGCCAGCAGCCAAGTGGGGACTAGCGGGGTTGTAGGGACCCAGTACTTC,CASSQVGTSGVVGTQYF
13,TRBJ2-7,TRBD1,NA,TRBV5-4,TGTGCCAGCAGCCAGGGACAGAACTACGAGCAGTACTTC,CASSQGQNYEQYF
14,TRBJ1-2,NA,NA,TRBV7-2,TGTGCCAGCAGCTTAGTCCAGGAAGTCTATGGCTACACCTTC,CASSLVQEVYGYTF
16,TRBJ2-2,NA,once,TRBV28,TGTGCCAGCAGTTTTGTCGCAGGGGGGCACACCGGGGAGCTGTTTTTT,CASSFVAGGHTGELFF
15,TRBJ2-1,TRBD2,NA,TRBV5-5,TGTGCCAGCAGCTTGGTTAGCGGGGGGTGGGATGAGCAGTTCTTC,CASSLVSGGWDEQFF
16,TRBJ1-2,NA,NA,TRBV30,TGTGCCCACAAGGTCTCGACCGGGGGTTCTCCATATGGCTACACCTTC,CAHKVSTGGSPYGYTF
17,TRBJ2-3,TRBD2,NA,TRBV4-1,TGCGCCAGCAGCCAACAGCGGGGGGGCCTGGGCACAGATACGCAGTATTTT,CASSQQRGGLGTDTQYF
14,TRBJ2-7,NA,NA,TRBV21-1,TGTGCCAGCAGCAACCGGGACAGTACCTACGAGCAGTACTTC,CASSNRDSTYEQYF
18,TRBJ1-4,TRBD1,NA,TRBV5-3,TGTGCCAGAAGCTTGGTAGACAGGGCCGGCTATACTAATGAAAAACTGTTTTTT,CARSLVDRAGYTNEKLFF
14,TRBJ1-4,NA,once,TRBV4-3,TGCGCCAGCAGCCAGGCACAAGCGAATGAAAAACTGTTTTTT,CASSQAQANEKLFF
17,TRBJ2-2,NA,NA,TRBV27,TGTGCCAGCAGTTTAGGGGGGGGACACACACTGACCGGGGAGCTGTTTTTT,CASSLGGGHTLTGELFF
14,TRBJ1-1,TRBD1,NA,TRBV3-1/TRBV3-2,TGTGCCAGCAGCCGAGGGGACAGGGTCACTGAAGCTTTCTTT,CASSRGDRVTEAFF
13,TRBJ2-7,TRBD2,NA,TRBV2,TGTGCCAGCAGTGTTGCTAGCGGGGGCGAGCAGTACTTC,CASSVASGGEQYF
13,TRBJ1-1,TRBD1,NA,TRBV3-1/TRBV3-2,TGTGCCAGCACCCAGGGGGGAGGGGGTGAAGCTTTCTTT,CASTQGGGGEAFF
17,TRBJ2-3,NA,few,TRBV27,TGTGCCAGCAGTCCCAGGGACACGGAAGACTACACAGATACGCAGTATTTT,CASSPRDTEDYTDTQYF
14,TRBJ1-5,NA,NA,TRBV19,TGTGCCACCCAGGCAGGGCAGATCAATCAGCCCCAGCATTTT,CATQAGQINQPQHF
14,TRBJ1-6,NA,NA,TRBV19,TGTGCCACCACCGAGGGCTCCTATAATTCACCCCTCCACTTT,CATTEGSYNSPLHF
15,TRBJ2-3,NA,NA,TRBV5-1,TGCGCCAGCAGATCCGGGACACGAAGCACAGATACGCAGTATTTT,CASRSGTRSTDTQYF
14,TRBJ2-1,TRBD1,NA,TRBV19,TGTGCCAGTTCTCACAGGGGGAGTTACAATGAGCAGTTCTTC,CASSHRGSYNEQFF
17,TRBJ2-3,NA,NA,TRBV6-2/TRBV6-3,TGTGCCAGCAGCCCTGGGTGGCGGCCAGCTGGCACAGATACGCAGTATTTT,CASSPGWRPAGTDTQYF
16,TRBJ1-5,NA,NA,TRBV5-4,TGTGCCAGCAGTTTCTCCGGGGAGCGCAGGAATCAGCCCCAGCATTTT,CASSFSGERRNQPQHF
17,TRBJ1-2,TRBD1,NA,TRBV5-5,TGTGCCAGCAGCGCACAAACCGGGACAGGGGGCGCGAAAGGCTACACCTTC,CASSAQTGTGGAKGYTF
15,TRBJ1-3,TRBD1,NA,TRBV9,TGTGCCAGCAGCGTGGGGGACAGGGCAGGAAACACCATATATTTT,CASSVGDRAGNTIYF
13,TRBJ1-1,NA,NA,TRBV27,TGTGCCAGCAGCCTTTCTAGGGGCACTGAAGCTTTCTTT,CASSLSRGTEAFF
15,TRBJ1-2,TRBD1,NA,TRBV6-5,TGTGCCAGCAGTTACACAGGGGACAGTGCTTATGGCTACACCTTC,CASSYTGDSAYGYTF
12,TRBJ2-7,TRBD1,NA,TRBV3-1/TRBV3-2,TGTGCCAGCAGCCAAGAGGGACAGGGACCGTACTTC,CASSQEGQGPYF
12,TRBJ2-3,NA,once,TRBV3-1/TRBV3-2,TGTGCCAGCAGCCAAGATCTCCGTACGCAGTATTTT,CASSQDLRTQYF
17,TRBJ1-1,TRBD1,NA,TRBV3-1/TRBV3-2,TGTGCCAGCAGCCAAGATCTGACAGGGAGAGGGAACACTGAAGCTTTCTTT,CASSQDLTGRGNTEAFF